This T cell receptor beta chain was identified during a study of cytomegalovirus exposure and HLA in healthy donors. The table came from immunoSEQ multiplex PCR; TCRdb's copy has only in-frame clones and leaves some out. In the table there are 90,000 or so clones, 85% of which are singletons. This receptor was obtained from a man aged 18 to 30 in good health and CMV-seropositive. Sequenced material: PBMCs.

Written as DNA, the CDR3 is TGTGCCAGCAGCTTGACGGGGACCCAGTACTTC. This codes for CASSLTGTQYF. The chain links TRBV11-2 to TRBJ2-5; D call uncertain. Deletions cut 3 bases from V and 7 bases from J, with 6 bases between. The CDR3 extends over 11 amino acids. In germline, CDR1 is SGHAT, CDR2 FQNNGV.